This record covers a single TCR beta chain. Its specificity is unknown. This record belongs to a study of blood T cells in healthy people across ages. Findings and caveats of the study: As age increased, TCR beta diversity per million T cells fell in a roughly linear fashion.

The CDR3 has 15 residues. Per germline, CDR1 SGHTA and CDR2 FQGNSA. A J-beta primer mix and a sample-barcoded 5' primer were used in a second PCR of about 7 to 12 cycles. TCRdb re-derived calls from the 5' RACE reads in MiXCR, one entry per CDR3 protein. The sample records 1.5 million to 2 million distinct CDR3 sequences, about 50% being singletons. This TCR derives from a woman in her forties in good health. What was sequenced was blood. The chain is built from TRBV7-2 and TRBJ2-1; 9 bases align to TRBD1. The last part of the DNA fits TRBJ2-7 better; the J call may be wrong. Here the CDR3 reads CASSRDRESYNEQYF. The CDR3 DNA is TGTGCCAGCAGCCGGGACAGGGAATCCTACAATGAGCAGTACTTC.